These 17 T cell receptor beta chains were all obtained from the same sample, sequenced in a study of T cell changes during pregnancy in multiple sclerosis. Repertoires were generated with immunoSEQ multiplex PCR, while TCRdb's copy carries only in-frame clones and drops some. This table holds 40,000 or so clones, 90% to 95% found once. This specimen was CD8+ T cells from peripheral blood mononuclear cells, taken in the second trimester of pregnancy. The receptors derive from a female donor with multiple sclerosis, enrolled in a pregnancy study.

This chain joins TRBV9 and TRBJ2-5; D uncertain. This CDR3 is 12 amino acids long. V was pared by 3 bases and J by 2 bases, with 5 bases between. Germline CDR1 SGDLS, CDR2 YYNGEE. The CDR3 nucleotides read TGTGCCAGCAGCGGGGCACAAGAGACCCAGTACTTC. Translation: CASSGAQETQYF. The variable domain in full, with the rest retrieved from reference TRBV9 and TRBJ2-5, is DSGVTQTPKHLITATGQRVTLRCSPRSGDLSVYWYQQSLDQGLQFLIQYYNGEERAKGNILERFSAQQFPDLHSELNLSSLELGDSALYFCASSGAQETQYFGPGTRLLVL.

This chain joins TRBV6-1 and TRBJ2-5; 7 bases match TRBD1. The ends lost 0 bases at V and 3 bases at J; junction bases unmatched: 7. CDR1 MNHNS and CDR2 SASEGT come from the germline V gene. CDR3 length equals 16 residues. The CDR3 DNA reads as TGTGCCAGCAGTGAAGCCTTAGGGGGCGTGAAAGAGACCCAGTACTTC. It translates to CASSEALGGVKETQYF.

V is TRBV5-1 and J is TRBJ2-1, with 10 bases that match TRBD1. CDR1 is SGHRS and CDR2 is YFSETQ in the germline V gene. The CDR3 runs 13 residues. The V gene end was trimmed by 4 bases and the J gene end by 7 bases; junction bases not matched to a gene: 2. DNA for the CDR3: TGCGCCAGCAGCACGGGACAGGGGAATGAGCAGTTCTTC. The encoded protein is CASSTGQGNEQFF. The full variable domain, completed using reference TRBV5-1 and TRBJ2-1, is KAGVTQTPRYLIKTRGQQVTLSCSPISGHRSVSWYQQTPGQGLQFLFEYFSETQRNKGNFPGRFSGRQFSNSRSEMNVSTLELGDSALYLCASSTGQGNEQFFGPGTRLTVL.

This clone came up a few times. The chain carries TRBV19 and TRBJ2-1; TRBD2 matches 10 bases. The J segment lost 8 bases and the V segment lost 4 bases, leaving 8 bases of the junction unmatched. Germline V gives CDR1 LNHDA, CDR2 SQIVND (reference sequence). The CDR3 covers 15 residues. The CDR3: CASSRVAGGLDEQFF. Written as DNA, the CDR3 is TGTGCCAGTAGTAGGGTAGCGGGAGGCTTAGATGAGCAGTTCTTC.

The rearrangement joins TRBV9 to TRBJ2-1, with 10 bases matching TRBD2. The CDR3 is 17 amino acids. V lost 0 bases, J lost 8 bases, and 11 bases stayed unmatched. Germline values: CDR1 SGDLS, CDR2 YYNGEE. CDR3 loop: CASSVVGAGGPRHEQFF. CDR3 sequence (DNA): TGTGCCAGCAGCGTAGTAGGAGCGGGGGGGCCACGGCATGAGCAGTTCTTC.

This clone turned up a few times. This sequence joins TRBV6-1 and TRBJ2-5, with 10 bases identical to TRBD1. V was clipped by 1 base and J by 4 bases; unmatched bases: 3. Looked up from germline, CDR1 is MNHNS and CDR2 is SASEGT. This CDR3 is 15 amino acids long. The CDR3 sequence is CASSEETGGGETQYF. CDR3 nucleotide sequence: TGTGCCAGCAGTGAAGAGACAGGGGGCGGAGAGACCCAGTACTTC.

CDR3 sequence: CASSEAGFTSGATAEQFF. Written as DNA, the CDR3 is TGTGCCAGCAGTGAAGCCGGCTTTACTAGCGGGGCAACGGCTGAGCAGTTCTTC. This sequence joins TRBV2 and TRBJ2-1; 10 bases align to TRBD2. The CDR3 spans 18 residues. Germline V lookup: CDR1 SNHLY, CDR2 FYNNEI. V dropped 0 bases and J dropped 9; count of bases not matched to a gene: 14.

The chain employs TRBV29-1 and TRBJ1-2; TRBD1 is a possible D gene (5 bases). Deletions cut 4 bases from V and 8 bases from J, with 14 bases between. This CDR3 is 12 amino acids long. In germline, CDR1 is SQVTM, CDR2 ANQGSEA. This CDR3 reads CSVASGLRGYTF. Here the CDR3 DNA reads TGCAGCGTTGCTTCAGGGCTCCGGGGCTACACCTTC.

The chain recombines TRBV30 with TRBJ2-7; TRBD2 agrees at 9 bases. V lost 2 bases and J lost 3; bases outside the gene matches: 5. The CDR3 has 14 amino acids. CDR1 is GTSNPN, CDR2 SVGIG, per germline (reference sequence). Written as DNA, the CDR3 is TGTGCCTGGAGTTGGGGTAGCGGGAGCTACGAGCAGTACTTC. This encodes CAWSWGSGSYEQYF.

The chain is built from TRBV9 and TRBJ1-1; D call uncertain. This CDR3 is built from 17 residues. The germline gives CDR1 SGDLS, CDR2 YYNGEE. V lost 4 bases, J lost 0 bases, and 19 bases lay in between. The CDR3 here is CASSSNPNGEMNTEAFF. As DNA, the CDR3 is TGTGCCAGCAGCTCCAACCCTAACGGGGAGATGAACACTGAAGCTTTCTTT.

The V gene is TRBV9, the J gene TRBJ1-1; TRBD1 matches 9 bases. V dropped 2 bases and J dropped 0; count of bases not matched to a gene: 5. The CDR3 contains 16 residues. Germline assignment: CDR1 SGDLS and CDR2 YYNGEE. CDR3 residues: CASSVGTGPMNTEAFF. The DNA for the CDR3 is TGTGCCAGCAGCGTCGGGACAGGGCCGATGAACACTGAAGCTTTCTTT. The variable domain in full, completed from reference TRBV9 and TRBJ1-1, reads DSGVTQTPKHLITATGQRVTLRCSPRSGDLSVYWYQQSLDQGLQFLIQYYNGEERAKGNILERFSAQQFPDLHSELNLSSLELGDSALYFCASSVGTGPMNTEAFFGQGTRLTVV.

The rearrangement joins TRBV30 to TRBJ1-1; 7 nucleotides match TRBD1. The junction had 9 bases not matched to a gene; V was cut back by 0 bases and J by 5 bases. Germline V gene sequence: CDR1 GTSNPN, CDR2 SVGIG (reference sequence). The CDR3 has 15 residues. CDR3 DNA: TGTGCCTGGAGTGTACTGGGCAGGGGGTTAACTGAAGCTTTCTTT. Translating gives CAWSVLGRGLTEAFF. Variable domain in full (rest from reference TRBV30 and TRBJ1-1): SQTIHQWPATLVQPVGSPLSLECTVEGTSNPNLYWYRQAAGRGLQLLFYSVGIGQISSEVPQNLSASRPQDRQFILSSKKLLLSDSGFYLCAWSVLGRGLTEAFFGQGTRLTVV.

CDR3 nucleotides: TGCGCCAGCAGCCAAGACCACAGGGCCGAAGCTTTCTTT. Protein sequence: CASSQDHRAEAFF. The rearrangement uses TRBV4-1 and TRBJ1-1; maybe TRBD1 (6 bases). Germline V lookup: CDR1 MGHRA, CDR2 YSYEKL. This CDR3 has 13 residues. V lost 0 bases to trimming and J lost 8 bases, with 10 bases between them.

The chain is built from TRBV27 and TRBJ1-6; the D gene is possibly TRBD1 (6 bases). The germline V and J ends were trimmed by 7 bases and 4 bases, with 17 bases remaining between them. The CDR3 is made up of 16 amino acids. CDR1 is MNHEY, CDR2 SMNVEV, per germline (reference sequence). For the CDR3, the DNA is TGTGCCAGCACAAATTCGGGACAATTTTATAATTCACCCCTCCACTTT. This translates into CASTNSGQFYNSPLHF.

A single count supports this clone. V and J are TRBV7-9 and TRBJ2-7, with D tentatively TRBD2 (5 bases). Looked up from germline, CDR1 is SEHNR and CDR2 is FQNEAQ (reference sequence). The CDR3 has 13 amino acids. Trimming took off 4 bases at V and 6 bases at J, with 13 bases between the two ends. The CDR3 coding sequence is TGTGCCAGCAGCTCGGAGAAGCGGTCCGAGCAGTACTTC. This sequence encodes CASSSEKRSEQYF. Together with reference TRBV7-9 and TRBJ2-7, the CDR3 gives the full variable domain: DTGVSQNPRHKITKRGQNVTFRCDPISEHNRLYWYRQTLGQGPEFLTYFQNEAQLEKSRLLSDRFSAERPKGSFSTLEIQRTEQGDSAMYLCASSSEKRSEQYFGPGTRLTVT.

V and J are TRBV7-9 and TRBJ2-2; possibly TRBD2 for D (6 bases). Trimming left V 1 base short and J 4 bases short, with 16 bases between. CDR1 and CDR2 from the germline V gene are SEHNR and FQNEAQ (reference sequence). This CDR3 region has 17 residues. This chain's CDR3 is CASSLELRDVGTGELFF. For the CDR3, the DNA is TGTGCCAGCAGCTTAGAGCTGCGGGATGTTGGCACCGGGGAGCTGTTTTTT.

There are a few counts of this clone. The rearrangement links TRBV6-4 to TRBJ2-3, with D tentatively TRBD2 (5 bases). Germline V gene sequence: CDR1 MRHNA, CDR2 SNTAGT. V lost 6 bases and J 2 bases, leaving 15 bases between the germline ends. This CDR3 spans 15 amino acids. The CDR3 region is CASSDGGRHTDTQYF. The CDR3 DNA reads as TGTGCCAGCAGCGACGGAGGACGGCACACAGATACGCAGTATTTT.